Listed below are T cell receptor beta chains from one sample, sequenced in a study of T-cell reconstitution after alpha-beta-depleted transplantation in children. Each CDR3 protein is one row after TCRdb ran MiXCR on the PCR reads. The repertoire holds approximately 590,000 distinct CDR3 sequences, with 10% to 13% as singletons. Here the sequenced sample was PBMCs from the stem cell graft donor, taken from the stem cell graft. These receptors were obtained from a human donor who donated a stem cell graft to a child with acute myeloid leukemia. The CDR3 runs from the conserved cysteine through the conserved F or W. A D gene is named only where the DNA matches it firmly. Size is stated for part of the rows, as once, few or many counts, or as a class when the clone is expanded.

d_call,clone_size,j_call,v_call,cdr3_nt,cdr3_aa
NA,few,TRBJ2-7,TRBV7-2,TGTGCCAGCAGCTTATTTTTGGGCGAGCAGTACTTC,CASSLFLGEQYF
NA,few,TRBJ2-1,TRBV10-3,TGTGCCATCAGTACAAGCCTAGTTAACAATGAGCAGTTCTTC,CAISTSLVNNEQFF
NA,NA,TRBJ1-2,TRBV5-1,TGCGCCAGCAGCGAGGGGCCTGGCTATGGCTACACCTTC,CASSEGPGYGYTF
NA,NA,TRBJ1-2,TRBV20-1,TGCAGTGCACTAGTAGGGGCAACGGTGAATGGCTACACCTTC,CSALVGATVNGYTF
NA,many,TRBJ2-3,TRBV20-1,TGCAGTGCTAGTACAGGGAAAGATACGCAGTATTTT,CSASTGKDTQYF
TRBD1,many,TRBJ1-6,TRBV12-3/TRBV12-4,TGTGCCAGCAGCCCCAGGGGACAGGGCCATTCACCCCTCCACTTT,CASSPRGQGHSPLHF
NA,few,TRBJ2-1,TRBV25-1,TGTGCCAGCAGTGAGCCGGGGTCCTACAATGAGCAGTTCTTC,CASSEPGSYNEQFF
NA,NA,TRBJ2-3,TRBV4-2,TGTGCCAGCAGCCAAATTCGTCAAGGAGGCACAGATACGCAGTATTTT,CASSQIRQGGTDTQYF
NA,few,TRBJ1-2,TRBV30,TGTGCCTGGAGTGTGGGGGCGAGCTATGGCTACACCTTC,CAWSVGASYGYTF
NA,few,TRBJ1-2,TRBV6-5,TGTGCCAGCAGTTCCCGCAGTCAGGGGCGAGGCTATGGCTACACCTTC,CASSSRSQGRGYGYTF
TRBD1,many,TRBJ1-4,TRBV25-1,TGTGCCAGCATTGGTTTAGGGGGCTCTAATGAAAAACTGTTTTTT,CASIGLGGSNEKLFF
NA,NA,TRBJ2-1,TRBV7-9,TGTGCCAGCATCCCGTCGGCGGGGAGCTCCTACAATGAGCAGTTCTTC,CASIPSAGSSYNEQFF
NA,many,TRBJ2-3,TRBV12-3/TRBV12-4,TGTGCCATAACCTCCACCCGCGGGACTAGCACAGATACGCAGTATTTT,CAITSTRGTSTDTQYF
TRBD1,NA,TRBJ1-2,TRBV5-1,TGCGCCACGTCGAAAGGGGGCGCCAACTATGGCTACACCTTC,CATSKGGANYGYTF